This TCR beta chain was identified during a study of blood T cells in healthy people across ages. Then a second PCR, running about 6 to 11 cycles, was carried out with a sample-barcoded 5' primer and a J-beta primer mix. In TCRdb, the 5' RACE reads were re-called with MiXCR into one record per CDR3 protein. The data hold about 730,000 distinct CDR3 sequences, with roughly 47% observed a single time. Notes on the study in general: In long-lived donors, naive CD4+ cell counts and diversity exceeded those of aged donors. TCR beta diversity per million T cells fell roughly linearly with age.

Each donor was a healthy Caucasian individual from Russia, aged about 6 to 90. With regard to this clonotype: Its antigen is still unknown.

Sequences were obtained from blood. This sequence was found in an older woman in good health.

The CDR3 DNA is TGTGCCAGCCGAAGTAAGGCGAACACCGGGGAGCTGTTTTTT. It translates to CASRSKANTGELFF. The V gene is TRBV6-5, the J gene TRBJ2-2; D call uncertain. CDR3 size: 14 residues. Trimming took off 8 bases at V and 0 bases at J, with 10 bases between the two ends. CDR1 and CDR2 (germline): MNHEY, SVGAGI.